These T cell receptor beta chains were read from a single sample in a study of cytomegalovirus exposure and HLA in healthy donors. This table comes from immunoSEQ multiplex PCR, and its TCRdb copy is limited to in-frame clones, with some not included. The profile shows around 150,000 clones, roughly 82% of them singletons. The material sequenced was PBMCs. These receptors originate from a man aged 50-59 years in good health and CMV-seropositive. Each CDR3 is given with its conserved first and last residue. D genes are given only for firm matches. The size entry is marked missing in some rows and otherwise reads once, few, many or a size class.

CDR3 DNA | CDR3 protein | D gene | J gene | clone size | V gene
TGTGCCAGCAGCTTAGGCGGCAGTGGAGTCTACACCTTC | CASSLGGSGVYTF | NA | TRBJ1-2 | NA | TRBV7-9
TGTGCCAGCAGTGAATGGGGACAGGGCACCTACAATGAGCAGTTCTTC | CASSEWGQGTYNEQFF | TRBD1 | TRBJ2-1 | once | TRBV6-1
TGCGCCAGCAGCCCGGACAGGGTTTATGGCTACACCTTC | CASSPDRVYGYTF | TRBD1 | TRBJ1-2 | NA | TRBV5-1
TGCGCCAGCAGCTCATCCCAAACCGGGGAGAGGGAGACCCAGTACTTC | CASSSSQTGERETQYF | NA | TRBJ2-5 | NA | TRBV5-1
TGTGCCAGCTCACCGGAGGAGACCCAGTACTTC | CASSPEETQYF | NA | TRBJ2-5 | NA | TRBV18
TGTGCCAGCAGCGTATCAGAGGGGGCACGTCAATATGCTGGCTACACCTTC | CASSVSEGARQYAGYTF | TRBD1 | TRBJ1-2 | NA | TRBV9
TGTGCCAGCACCCGACAGGGGTTGCGGGGCTACACCTTC | CASTRQGLRGYTF | TRBD1 | TRBJ1-2 | few | TRBV7-9
TGTGCCTGGAGTGAGATCGGGAATCCACCCCTCCACTTT | CAWSEIGNPPLHF | NA | TRBJ1-6 | NA | TRBV30
TGTGCCAGCAGTTACAGGGGGCGCAACGAGCAGTACTTC | CASSYRGRNEQYF | TRBD1 | TRBJ2-7 | NA | TRBV6-5
TGTGCCGCCCAAGGGTGGGACAATTTCTCCTACGAGCAGTACTTC | CAAQGWDNFSYEQYF | NA | TRBJ2-7 | NA | TRBV28
TGTGCCAGCAGCGTACAGGGGGCCCTGAACACTGAAGCTTTCTTT | CASSVQGALNTEAFF | TRBD1 | TRBJ1-1 | NA | TRBV7-8
TGTGCCAGCAGCCAAGGATCCGGGACTAGCGTGAAGAGCTCCTACAATGAGCAGTTCTTC | CASSQGSGTSVKSSYNEQFF | TRBD2 | TRBJ2-1 | NA | TRBV4-2
TGTGCCAGCAGCCAAGAGCGAACCTACGAGCAGTACTTC | CASSQERTYEQYF | NA | TRBJ2-7 | NA | TRBV4-2
TGTGCCAGCAGTTTGCGGGCCCAATATGGCTACACCTTC | CASSLRAQYGYTF | NA | TRBJ1-2 | NA | TRBV28
TGTGCCTCTGGAGCGAGGCGGGGTGTGAATGAGCAGTTCTTC | CASGARRGVNEQFF | NA | TRBJ2-1 | NA | TRBV30
TGTGCCAGCAGCTTCAATGGGAATAGGATGGCAGGGCAAGAGACCCAGTACTTC | CASSFNGNRMAGQETQYF | NA | TRBJ2-5 | NA | TRBV5-6
TGCGCCAGCAGCTTGGGTCTCAGGGGGCAGGCGACTGAAGCTTTCTTT | CASSLGLRGQATEAFF | TRBD1 | TRBJ1-1 | NA | TRBV5-1